This TCR beta chain was captured by sequencing in a study of T-cell reconstitution after alpha-beta-depleted transplantation in children. Construction of the TCRbeta library involved unique molecular identifiers. MiXCR was run by TCRdb on the PCR reads, yielding one entry per CDR3 protein. Of some 200,000 distinct CDR3 sequences listed, 9% to 10% are singletons. On this clonotype: This may stem from a read error, because a much larger clone lies one nucleotide away.

The germline V gene has CDR1 ENHRY and CDR2 SYGVKD. The CDR3 consists of 14 residues. This sample comprised PBMCs from the stem cell graft donor, obtained from the stem cell graft. This clonotype was sampled from a human donor who donated a stem cell graft to a child with SCID. This chain links TRBV10-3 with TRBJ2-4, with no clear D. The CDR3 DNA follows: TGTGCCATCAGTCCCACATTAGCCAAAAACATTCAGCACTTC. This encodes CAISPTLAKNIQHF.